One and the same sample provided the 6 T cell receptor beta chains below, sequenced in a study of T cell changes during pregnancy in multiple sclerosis. The protocol was immunoSEQ multiplex PCR, while the TCRdb copy is restricted to in-frame clones and leaves out a portion. The sample shows 40,000 to 50,000 clones, about 92% of them seen only once. Sequenced material: CD8+ T cells from peripheral blood mononuclear cells, taken in the first trimester of pregnancy. Receptors were obtained from a female donor with multiple sclerosis, enrolled in a pregnancy study.

The CDR3 nucleotides are TGCAGCGTTGAAGACTGGGCTGGCTCCTACGAGCAGTACTTC. Protein sequence: CSVEDWAGSYEQYF. This chain connects TRBV29-1 to TRBJ2-7; D remains unclear. Trimming shortened V by 0 bases and J by 0 bases, and 9 bases separated the two germline ends. Germline V lookup: CDR1 SQVTM, CDR2 ANQGSEA. The CDR3 loop spans 14 amino acids.

The V call is TRBV5-6, the J call TRBJ2-1, with D possibly matching TRBD2 (5 bases). Germline CDR1 reads SGHDT; CDR2 reads YYEEEE. This CDR3 comprises 14 residues. Trimming left V 2 bases short and J 0 bases short, with 6 bases between. CDR3: CASSFRGSYNEQFF. DNA for the CDR3: TGTGCCAGCAGCTTTCGGGGCTCCTACAATGAGCAGTTCTTC.

The rearrangement joins TRBV27 to TRBJ1-2; TRBD1 might be the D (6 bases). Germline lookup yields CDR1 MNHEY and CDR2 SMNVEV (reference sequence). V lost 5 bases and J lost 8, with 18 bases in between. The CDR3 totals 14 residues. CDR3 sequence reads: CASSHLTGGRGYTF. CDR3 nucleotide sequence: TGTGCCAGCAGTCATTTGACGGGGGGCCGAGGCTACACCTTC.

The genes are TRBV7-3 and TRBJ2-5, with 8 bases lining up with TRBD2. V was pared by 3 bases and J by 4 bases, with 7 bases of the junction left unmatched. Germline CDR1 is SGHTA and CDR2 is FQGTGA. The CDR3 runs 15 residues. The CDR3 DNA sequence: TGTGCCAGCAGCTTCGACGGGGGGGATGCAGAGACCCAGTACTTC. Amino acid sequence: CASSFDGGDAETQYF.

This chain uses TRBV25-1 with TRBJ1-2, with D tentatively TRBD1 (6 bases). V was pared by 6 bases and J by 6 bases, with 20 bases between. The CDR3 is 15 residues long. Germline CDR1 is MGHDK and CDR2 is SYGVNS. The DNA for the CDR3 is TGTGCCAGCAGCGAGGGTAGCAGGGGACCACATGGCTACACCTTC. Translated, it gives CASSEGSRGPHGYTF.

This chain connects TRBV7-6 to TRBJ2-2; the D is unclear. Per the germline V gene, CDR1 is SGHVS and CDR2 is FNYEAQ. The CDR3 length is 13 residues. Trimming took off 3 bases at V and 2 bases at J, with 4 bases between the two ends. The CDR3 region is CASSFLNTGELFF. The CDR3 DNA is TGTGCCAGCAGCTTCCTAAACACCGGGGAGCTGTTTTTT.